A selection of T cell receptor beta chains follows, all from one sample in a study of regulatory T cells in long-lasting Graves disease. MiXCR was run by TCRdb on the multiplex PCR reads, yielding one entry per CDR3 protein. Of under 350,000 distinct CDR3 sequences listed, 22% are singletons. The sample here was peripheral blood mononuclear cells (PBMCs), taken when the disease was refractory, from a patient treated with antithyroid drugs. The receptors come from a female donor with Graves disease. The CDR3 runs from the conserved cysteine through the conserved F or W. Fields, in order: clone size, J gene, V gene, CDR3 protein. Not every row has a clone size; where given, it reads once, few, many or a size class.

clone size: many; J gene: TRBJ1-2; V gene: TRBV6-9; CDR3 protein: CASSYRSGYGGYTF
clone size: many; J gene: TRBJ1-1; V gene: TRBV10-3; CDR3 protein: CAISERQGDTEAFF
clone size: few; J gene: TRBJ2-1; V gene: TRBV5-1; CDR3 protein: CASSQTSGSYNEQFF
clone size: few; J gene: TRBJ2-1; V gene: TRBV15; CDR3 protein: CATSRDAGFAPNNEQFF
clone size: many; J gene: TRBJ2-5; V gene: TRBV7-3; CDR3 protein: CASSRGLAGGSETQYF
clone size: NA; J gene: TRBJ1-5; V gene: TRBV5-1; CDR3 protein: CASSSEGLDYQPQHF
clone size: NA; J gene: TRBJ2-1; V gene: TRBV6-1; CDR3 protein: CASCHLQGDMGNEQFF
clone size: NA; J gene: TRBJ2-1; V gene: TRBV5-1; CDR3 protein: CASSLELAGYNEQFF
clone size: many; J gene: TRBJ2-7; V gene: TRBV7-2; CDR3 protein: CASSLAKYEQYF
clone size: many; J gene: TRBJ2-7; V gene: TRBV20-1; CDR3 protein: CSAGDRIYSYEQYF
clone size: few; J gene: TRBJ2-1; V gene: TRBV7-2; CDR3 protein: CASSRGGGGYNEQFF
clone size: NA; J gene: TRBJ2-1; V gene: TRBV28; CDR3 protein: CASSLWTGALGDNEQFF
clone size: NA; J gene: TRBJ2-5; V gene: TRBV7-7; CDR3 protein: CASSLAGEPETQYF
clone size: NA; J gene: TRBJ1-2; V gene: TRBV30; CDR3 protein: CAWSGGQDWGYGYTF
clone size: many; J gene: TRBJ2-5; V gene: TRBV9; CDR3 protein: CASSPQRLEGETQYF
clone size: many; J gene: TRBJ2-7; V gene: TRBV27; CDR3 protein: CASANLALAGPAYEQYF
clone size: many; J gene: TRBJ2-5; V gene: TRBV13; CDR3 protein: CASSLIAGRASGQETQYF
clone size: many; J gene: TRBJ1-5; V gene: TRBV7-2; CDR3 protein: CASSLNPGNQPQHF
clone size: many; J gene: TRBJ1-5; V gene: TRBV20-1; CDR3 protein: CSVVDYSNQPQHF
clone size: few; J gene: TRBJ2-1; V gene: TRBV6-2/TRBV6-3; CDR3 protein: CASSYVAGDYYNEQFF
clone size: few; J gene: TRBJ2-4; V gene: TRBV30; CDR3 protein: CAWSVELATKNIQYF
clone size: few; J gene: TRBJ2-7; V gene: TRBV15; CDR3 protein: CATSRGRDYEQYF
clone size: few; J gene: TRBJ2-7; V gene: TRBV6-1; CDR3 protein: CASSAGTEIYEQYF
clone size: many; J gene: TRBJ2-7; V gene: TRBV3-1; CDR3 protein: CASGLAGGYEQYF
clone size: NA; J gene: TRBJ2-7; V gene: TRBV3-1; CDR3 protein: CASSQVSSGIYEQYF
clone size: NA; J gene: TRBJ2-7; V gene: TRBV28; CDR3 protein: CASSRPRPSSYEQYF
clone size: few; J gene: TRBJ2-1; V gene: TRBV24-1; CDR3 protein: CATSGPRAVEQFF
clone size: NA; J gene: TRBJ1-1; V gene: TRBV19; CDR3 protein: CANSRSGTVNTEAFF
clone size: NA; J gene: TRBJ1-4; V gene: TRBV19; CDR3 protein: CASCLGGANEKLFF
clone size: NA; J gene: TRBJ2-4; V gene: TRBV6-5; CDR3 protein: CASSYTVAKNIQYF
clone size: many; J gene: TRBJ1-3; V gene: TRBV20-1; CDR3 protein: CSARLRGSGNTIYF
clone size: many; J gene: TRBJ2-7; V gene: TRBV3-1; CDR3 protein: CASSQDYGSYEQYF
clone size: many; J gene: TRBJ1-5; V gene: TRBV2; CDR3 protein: CASKGLQGNQPQHF
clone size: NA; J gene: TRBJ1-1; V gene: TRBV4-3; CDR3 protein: CASSHDSRSGTEAFF
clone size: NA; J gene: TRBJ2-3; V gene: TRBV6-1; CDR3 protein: CASSSREASTDTQYF
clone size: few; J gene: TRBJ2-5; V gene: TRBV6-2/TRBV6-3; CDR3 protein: CASSRGLAGGGETQYF
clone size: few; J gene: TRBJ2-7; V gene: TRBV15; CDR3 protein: CATSRDVGLAGYEQYF
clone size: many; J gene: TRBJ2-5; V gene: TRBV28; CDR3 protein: CASSSGREETQYF
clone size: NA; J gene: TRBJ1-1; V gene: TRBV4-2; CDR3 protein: CASSQQGDTEAFF
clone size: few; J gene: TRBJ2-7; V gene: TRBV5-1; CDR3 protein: CASSLEPGTETSQYF